This record concerns one T cell receptor beta chain sequence. TCRdb's table, derived via immunoSEQ multiplex PCR, lists solely in-frame clones and lacks some. Among under 300,000 clones listed, around 90% were seen once. This sample is part of a study of blood T cell repertoires in COVID-19. Study at large: Nucleic acid was either cDNA or gDNA, and it came from T cells, B-cell-depleted T cells, or PBMCs.

Participants came from around 25 US areas, aged about 18 to 89 years. The receptor was isolated from a woman in her twenties or thirties with acute COVID-19. Sequenced: PBMCs or T cells enriched from blood (not recorded which).

CDR3 in DNA: TGTGCCAGCAGAATGAGTATAGACAGGAACCCTAACTATGGCTACACCTTC. This sequence encodes CASRMSIDRNPNYGYTF. The rearrangement links TRBV2 to TRBJ1-2, with D possibly TRBD1 on 6 matching bases. Germline V lookup: CDR1 SNHLY, CDR2 FYNNEI. V was clipped by 6 bases and J by 0 bases, with 20 bases between them. There are 17 residues in the CDR3.